What follows are 18 T cell receptor beta chains derived from one specimen sequenced in a study of T cells in Graves' hyperthyroidism and ophthalmopathy. Amplification targeted TCR beta CDR3 regions from RNA transcripts. First-round RT-PCR targeting the TCR CDR3 was performed with the HTBI primer set. TCRdb itself ran the multiplex PCR reads through MiXCR, one entry per CDR3 protein. The table includes 500,000 to 600,000 distinct CDR3 sequences, about 45% detected once. Sequencing was performed on peripheral blood or thyroid tissue (not recorded which). The receptor source for this set is an adult woman with Graves' disease, either hyperthyroidism or ophthalmopathy (not recorded which).

This clonotype appeared many times. This rearrangement joins TRBV10-3 to TRBJ2-7, with TRBD1 matching 7 bases. The germline CDR1 and CDR2 sequences are ENHRY and SYGVKD. CDR3 length: 13 amino acids. The V segment lost 10 bases and the J segment 2 bases; nucleotides outside the gene matches: 8. DNA of the CDR3: TGTGCCACCTCAATGACAGGGCCCTACGAGCAGTACTTC. It yields the protein CATSMTGPYEQYF.

The sample holds a few counts of this clonotype. This chain joins TRBV6-6 and TRBJ2-5; perhaps TRBD1 as D (6 bases). The V gene lost 5 bases and the J gene lost 1 base, with 26 bases spanning the gap. Germline V gene lookup returns CDR1 MNHNY and CDR2 SVGAGI (reference sequence). The CDR3 sequence is 19 residues long. CDR3 sequence reads: CASSDHGQTRLSPQETQYF. In nucleotides, the CDR3 is TGTGCCAGCAGTGACCATGGACAGACCCGATTATCCCCCCAAGAGACCCAGTACTTC.

This clonotype was detected many times. The chain recombines TRBV7-3 with TRBJ2-7; D unresolved. V gave up 4 bases and J gave up 7 bases, with 11 bases separating them. This CDR3 is 12 amino acids long. Germline V CDR1 and CDR2: SGHTA, FQGTGA. Here the CDR3 reads CASSSYGGEQYF. Here the CDR3 DNA reads TGTGCCAGCAGCTCATACGGTGGAGAGCAGTACTTC.

This clonotype was counted ten times or more. The chain combines TRBV2 with TRBJ2-2, with 8 bases matching TRBD2. Trimming removed 1 base from V and 4 bases from J; junction bases left unmatched: 2. Germline V gene lookup returns CDR1 SNHLY and CDR2 FYNNEI. The CDR3 is 15 residues long. CDR3 sequence: CASSEVAGPTGELFF. The DNA of the CDR3 is TGTGCCAGCAGTGAAGTAGCGGGACCCACCGGGGAGCTGTTTTTT. The variable domain in full, with the rest retrieved from reference TRBV2 and TRBJ2-2, is EPEVTQTPSHQVTQMGQEVILRCVPISNHLYFYWYRQILGQKVEFLVSFYNNEISEKSEIFDDQFSVERPDGSNFTLKIRSTKLEDSAMYFCASSEVAGPTGELFFGEGSRLTVL.

V is TRBV7-9 and J is TRBJ2-7; D gene unclear. Germline V gives CDR1 SEHNR, CDR2 FQNEAQ (reference sequence). CDR3 length: 11 residues. V was trimmed by 5 bases and J by 8 bases, leaving 10 bases between them. The CDR3: CASSQAFQQYF. CDR3 DNA: TGTGCCAGCAGCCAAGCCTTCCAGCAGTACTTC.

The chain combines TRBV4-1 with TRBJ2-5; TRBD1 matches at 8 bases. This CDR3 contains 17 residues. V dropped 1 base and J dropped 4; count of bases not matched to a gene: 11. Germline CDR1 reads MGHRA; CDR2 reads YSYEKL. The CDR3 loop is CASSQGTGGALLETQYF. CDR3 nucleotide sequence: TGCGCCAGCAGCCAAGGAACAGGGGGAGCTCTCCTAGAGACCCAGTACTTC.

This clonotype was detected many times. The chain employs TRBV7-2 and TRBJ1-6, with unresolved D. CDR1 is SGHTA and CDR2 is FQGNSA in the germline V gene. V shed 5 bases and J shed 8 bases, with 16 bases lying between them. The CDR3 totals 15 residues. The CDR3 is CASSPSFHRDSPLHF. The CDR3 bases are TGTGCCAGCAGCCCGAGCTTTCACCGGGATTCACCCCTCCACTTT.

This clonotype was seen at least ten times. The chain couples TRBV2 to TRBJ2-7, with D tentatively TRBD1 or TRBD2 (5 bases each). The CDR3 contains 17 residues. V was clipped by 8 bases and J by 4 bases, with 27 bases between them. Germline V gene data show CDR1 as SNHLY and CDR2 as FYNNEI. The CDR3 sequence: CASSVGTGWTIGYEQYF. The DNA for the CDR3 is TGTGCCAGCTCAGTGGGGACCGGGTGGACGATAGGGTACGAGCAGTACTTC.

The chain carries TRBV5-6 and TRBJ2-5; D perhaps matches TRBD2 (5 bases). In germline, CDR1 is SGHDT, CDR2 YYEEEE. The V gene lost 4 bases and the J gene lost 2 bases, with 15 bases spanning the gap. The CDR3 loop spans 15 amino acids. DNA of the CDR3: TGTGCCAGCAGCGCGCTCCGACCGGGACAAGAGACCCAGTACTTC. Its translation is CASSALRPGQETQYF. Supplemented by reference TRBV5-6 and TRBJ2-5, the full variable domain reads DAGVTQSPTHLIKTRGQQVTLRCSPKSGHDTVSWYQQALGQGPQFIFQYYEEEERQRGNFPDRFSGHQFPNYSSELNVNALLLGDSALYLCASSALRPGQETQYFGPGTRLLVL.

This clonotype came up many times. V gene TRBV7-2 combines with J gene TRBJ2-5; D remains unclear. The CDR3 has 11 residues. V was shortened by 7 bases and J by 7 bases, with 10 bases between the two germline ends. Germline V CDR1 and CDR2: SGHTA, FQGNSA. CDR3 amino acids: CASTQAGTQYF. In DNA, the CDR3 is TGTGCCAGCACCCAAGCCGGGACCCAGTACTTC. The full variable domain, completed using reference TRBV7-2 and TRBJ2-5, is GAGVSQSPSNKVTEKGKDVELRCDPISGHTALYWYRQSLGQGLEFLIYFQGNSAPDKSGLPSDRFSAERTGGSVSTLTIQRTQQEDSAVYLCASTQAGTQYFGPGTRLLVL.

A word on this clonotype: A read error may explain this, as a much larger clone is one base away. The rearrangement links TRBV6-4 to TRBJ1-6; 8 bases are shared with TRBD1. Germline V gene sequence: CDR1 MRHNA, CDR2 SNTAGT. The CDR3 has 17 amino acids. With V trimmed by 5 bases and J by 0 bases, 6 bases remained unmatched. The CDR3 DNA reads as TGTGCCAGCAGTTACGGACAGGGAAGCTCCTATAATTCACCCCTCCACTTT. Amino acids: CASSYGQGSSYNSPLHF.

In its sample, this clonotype was seen once. The chain carries TRBV20-1 and TRBJ2-7; 7 positions agree with TRBD2. The CDR3 runs 12 residues. The trim removed 3 bases at V and 2 bases at J, leaving 1 base unmatched. Germline CDR1 and CDR2: DFQATT and SNEGSKA (reference sequence). The CDR3 sequence: CSARGGAYEQYF. DNA for the CDR3: TGCAGTGCTAGGGGGGGGGCCTACGAGCAGTACTTC.

With respect to this clonotype: A read error is possible here, since a much larger clone lies one base away. This rearrangement joins TRBV5-1 to TRBJ2-5, with D uncertain. Trimming shortened V by 0 bases and J by 2 bases, and 11 bases separated the two germline ends. Germline CDR1 SGHRS, CDR2 YFSETQ. The CDR3 extends over 15 amino acids. CDR3 amino acids: CASSLATEKQETQYF. CDR3 nucleotides: TGCGCCAGCAGCTTGGCCACAGAGAAACAAGAGACCCAGTACTTC. Complete variable domain (other parts from reference TRBV5-1 and TRBJ2-5): KAGVTQTPRYLIKTRGQQVTLSCSPISGHRSVSWYQQTPGQGLQFLFEYFSETQRNKGNFPGRFSGRQFSNSRSEMNVSTLELGDSALYLCASSLATEKQETQYFGPGTRLLVL.

V is TRBV10-3 and J is TRBJ1-1; 7 positions agree with TRBD1. Germline V gene lookup returns CDR1 ENHRY and CDR2 SYGVKD. With 6 bases clipped from V and 6 bases from J, the junction kept 4 bases outside the gene matches. CDR3 length: 12 residues. Here the CDR3 DNA reads TGTGCCATCAGCCTCGGGACAGCTGAAGCTTTCTTT. Translated, it gives CAISLGTAEAFF.

V is TRBV7-2 and J is TRBJ1-2; the match to TRBD1 covers 12 bases. This CDR3 comprises 14 residues. Trimming took 5 bases from V and 7 from J; bases not matched to a gene: 5. Germline-derived CDR1 and CDR2 are SGHTA and FQGNSA. The CDR3 region is CASSKGQGAGGYTF. In nucleotides, the CDR3 is TGTGCCAGCAGCAAGGGACAGGGGGCTGGTGGCTACACCTTC.

This clonotype was found many times. V usage is TRBV7-8 and J usage is TRBJ2-7, with 13 bases lining up with TRBD2. CDR1 is SGHVS and CDR2 is FQNEAQ in the germline V gene. V gave up 6 bases and J gave up 1 base; unmatched junction bases: 3. The CDR3 sequence is 15 residues long. This CDR3 is CASSGTSGASYEQYF. The CDR3 nucleotides are TGTGCCAGCAGTGGGACTAGCGGGGCTTCCTACGAGCAGTACTTC.

This clonotype was picked up many times. This chain connects TRBV5-1 to TRBJ2-5, with 8 bases identical to TRBD2. This CDR3 is 15 amino acids long. J was trimmed by 4 bases and V by 0 bases; bases with no gene match: 5. Germline V gene data show CDR1 as SGHRS and CDR2 as YFSETQ. The CDR3 sequence: CASSLVAGSGETQYF. The CDR3 region has the DNA TGCGCCAGCAGCTTGGTAGCGGGATCGGGAGAGACCCAGTACTTC.

This clonotype was seen more than once but under ten times. The rearrangement uses TRBV29-1 and TRBJ1-1; unclear D gene. V gave up 0 bases and J gave up 3 bases, with 8 bases separating them. Germline CDR1 is SQVTM and CDR2 is ANQGSEA. The CDR3 totals 13 residues. The CDR3, as DNA: TGCAGCGTTGAAGATATGGCAGACACTGAAGCTTTCTTT. Protein sequence: CSVEDMADTEAFF.